These T cell receptor beta chains were read from a single sample in a study of blood T cell repertoires in COVID-19. Only in-frame clones appear in the TCRdb table, and some are missing; sequencing was by immunoSEQ multiplex PCR. The repertoire includes roughly 450,000 clones, less than 95% of them detected once, and 0.6% to 0.7% sits in the top ten. The sequenced material came from PBMCs or T cells enriched from blood (not recorded which). The receptors derive from a man younger than 30 who had recovered from COVID-19. Each CDR3 is given without its conserved first and last residue. Each record gives: clone size, J gene, V gene, CDR3 protein. Only part of the rows carry a size: once, few, many, or a class if the clone is expanded.

-,TRBJ2-7,TRBV11-1,ASSLGASGTYEQY
-,TRBJ1-1,TRBV11-2,ASSSPTGKNTEAF
-,TRBJ1-5,TRBV6-5,AASQGWNQPQH
-,TRBJ1-5,TRBV7-8,ASRLGASNQPQH
-,TRBJ1-1,TRBV18,ASSQAGGGTEAF
-,TRBJ1-6,TRBV6-1,ASSEGGANSPLH
-,TRBJ1-1,TRBV14,ASSPRDRVNTEAF
once,TRBJ2-1,TRBV30,AWGTSGRANEQF
-,TRBJ1-6,TRBV3-1/TRBV3-2,ASSQGDYSSYNSPLH
-,TRBJ2-6,TRBV11-3,ASRGSGANVLT
-,TRBJ2-1,TRBV7-9,ASSLHWRYNEQF
-,TRBJ2-1,TRBV7-2,ASSDGLSYNEQF
-,TRBJ2-1,TRBV24-1,ATSDSRLAAYNEQF
-,TRBJ2-7,TRBV11-3,ASSPGTAFDEQY
-,TRBJ1-2,TRBV27,ASSLNQERDYT
-,TRBJ2-7,TRBV4-1,ASSQEARDTYEQY
-,TRBJ1-6,TRBV12-5,ASGATGGSYNSPLH
-,TRBJ1-5,TRBV11-3,ASSPWRGGQPQH
-,TRBJ1-2,TRBV29-1,SVRGKDYGYT
-,TRBJ1-5,TRBV6-5,ATLHGELRQPQH
-,TRBJ1-1,TRBV28,ASSLTGKAF
-,TRBJ2-3,TRBV15,ATSRGSDYNTDTQY
-,TRBJ1-2,TRBV10-3,AISESQDYGYT
-,TRBJ2-4,TRBV27,ASSLSDSLFLAKNIQY
-,TRBJ2-1,TRBV18,ASSPVTGTYNEQF
-,TRBJ1-4,TRBV19,ASRSGHREKLF
-,TRBJ1-2,TRBV3-1/TRBV3-2,ASSQGADYGYT
-,TRBJ2-2,TRBV5-1,ASSSRAVTNTGELF
-,TRBJ2-5,TRBV5-1,ASSLQIRETQY
-,TRBJ2-7,TRBV27,ASSLIRGNYEQY
few,TRBJ2-7,TRBV27,ASSLTGGRASEQY
-,TRBJ2-3,TRBV9,ASSVELTDTQY
few,TRBJ2-7,TRBV28,ASPGGSCVKQY
once,TRBJ2-3,TRBV2,ASSELGQGADTQY
-,TRBJ2-7,TRBV3-1/TRBV3-2,ASSPRPGQGGQEDYEQY
-,TRBJ2-5,TRBV7-8,ASSLGGGAQETQY
-,TRBJ2-6,TRBV1,TSSQEFSPDSGANVLT
-,TRBJ1-2,TRBV5-1,ASSYGTGSRGYT
-,TRBJ1-5,TRBV29-1,SVGGHYSNQPQH
-,TRBJ2-5,TRBV3-1/TRBV3-2,ASSQDPRDETQY
-,TRBJ1-1,TRBV29-1,SVEGIGQLEAF
-,TRBJ1-6,TRBV9,ASSAFPGHSRLSSYNSPLH
-,TRBJ2-7,TRBV3-1/TRBV3-2,ASSQAYLSGEQY
-,TRBJ1-1,TRBV9,ASSVVVEMNTEAF
-,TRBJ1-4,TRBV28,ASSPGTAVNEKLF
-,TRBJ1-2,TRBV27,ASSLSDRGYGYT
-,TRBJ2-3,TRBV4-2,ASSQVAEPPTDTQY
-,TRBJ2-3,TRBV5-4,ASSLPSDPDTQY
-,TRBJ1-1,TRBV5-1,ASSPLTMNTEAF
once,TRBJ2-2,TRBV6-5,ASSRGLSTGELF
-,TRBJ2-5,TRBV5-1,ASSLAPSGKGETQY